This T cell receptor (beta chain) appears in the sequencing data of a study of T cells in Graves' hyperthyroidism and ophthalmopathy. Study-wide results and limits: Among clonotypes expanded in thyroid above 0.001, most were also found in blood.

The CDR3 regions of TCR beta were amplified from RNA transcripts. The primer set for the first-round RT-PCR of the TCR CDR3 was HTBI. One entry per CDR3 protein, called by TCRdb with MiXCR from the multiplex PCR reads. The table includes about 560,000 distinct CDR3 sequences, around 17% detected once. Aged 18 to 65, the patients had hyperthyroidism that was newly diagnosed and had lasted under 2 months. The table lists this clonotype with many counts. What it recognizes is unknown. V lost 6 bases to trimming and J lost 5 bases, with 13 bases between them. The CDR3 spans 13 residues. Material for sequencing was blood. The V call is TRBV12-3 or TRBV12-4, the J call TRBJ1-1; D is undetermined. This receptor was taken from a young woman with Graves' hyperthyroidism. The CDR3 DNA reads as TGTGCCAGCAGCTGGCGGGGATGGACTGAAGCTTTCTTT. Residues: CASSWRGWTEAFF.